This entry is about one T cell receptor beta chain. The antigen is undetermined. In the same sample, other DNA sequences code for this CDR3. Researchers ran the PCR with 60 Vbeta and 13 Jbeta primers. Clones were read by immunoSEQ multiplex PCR, and TCRdb kept only the in-frame ones, dropping some. Among more than 80,000 clones, 65% to 80% were seen once, and the ten largest hold roughly 3.6%. The data stem from a study of cytomegalovirus exposure and HLA in healthy donors. Across the whole study: Early released data comprised about 90 million unique TCRs from HLA-typed donors. General study points: TCR beta sequences reportedly predicted most subjects' HLA-A and HLA-B alleles accurately. According to reports, the classifier identified cytomegalovirus status with high specificity and sensitivity.

Trimming shortened V by 3 bases and J by 3 bases, and 6 bases separated the two germline ends. The CDR3 has 13 residues. Germline V gives CDR1 KGHSH, CDR2 LQKENI. Sequenced material: PBMCs. The receptor's source is a man aged 60 to 75 in good health and CMV-seronegative. The V and J genes are TRBV18 and TRBJ1-5, with D possibly TRBD1 on 5 matching bases. CDR3: CASSPGPNQPQHF. The CDR3 DNA sequence: TGTGCCAGCTCACCGGGGCCCAATCAGCCCCAGCATTTT.